One sample yielded the 28 T cell receptor beta chains listed below, sequenced in a study of OX40 agonist ivuxolimab in advanced cancers. The method was immunoSEQ multiplex PCR; TCRdb's version includes in-frame clones alone and lacks a portion of them. The sample yields 40,000 to 60,000 clones, more than 65% seen once. The sequenced sample was CD4+ or CD8+ T cells sorted from blood, obtained in a trial of the OX40 agonist ivuxolimab. These receptors were taken from an adult with an advanced solid tumor such as melanoma, head and neck, liver or kidney cancer.

This chain uses TRBV4-1 with TRBJ2-7, with D hard to call. Trimming left V 0 bases short and J 7 bases short, with 13 bases between. Germline assignment: CDR1 MGHRA and CDR2 YSYEKL. The CDR3 is 14 amino acids. CDR3 loop: CASSQEESRREQYF. CDR3 coding DNA: TGCGCCAGCAGCCAAGAGGAATCCAGAAGGGAGCAGTACTTC.

The chain carries TRBV7-6 and TRBJ2-3, with 8 bases identical to TRBD2. Per germline, CDR1 SGHVS and CDR2 FNYEAQ. Trimming cost V 2 bases and J 5 bases; bases outside gene matches: 9. This CDR3 region has 16 residues. The CDR3 loop reads CASSLLFGGAEDTQYF. CDR3 nucleotide sequence: TGTGCCAGCAGCTTACTATTCGGGGGGGCGGAAGATACGCAGTATTTT.

The genes are TRBV11-2 and TRBJ1-5, with D perhaps matching TRBD1 (5 bases). V was pared by 5 bases and J by 0 bases, with 11 bases between. Germline CDR1 is SGHAT and CDR2 is FQNNGV. CDR3 length equals 15 residues. CDR3 coding DNA: TGTGCCAGCAGCCTGACAGCGAATAGCAATCAGCCCCAGCATTTT. This sequence encodes CASSLTANSNQPQHF. Full variable domain (rest looked up from reference TRBV11-2 and TRBJ1-5): EAGVAQSPRYKIIEKRQSVAFWCNPISGHATLYWYQQILGQGPKLLIQFQNNGVVDDSQLPKDRFSAERLKGVDSTLKIQPAKLEDSAVYLCASSLTANSNQPQHFGDGTRLSIL.

This clone was counted once. The J gene is TRBJ2-3, the V gene TRBV21-1; TRBD1, as called in the table, went unchecked against the DNA. TRBV21-1 is labeled a pseudogene. This CDR3 has 16 residues. The CDR3 bases are TGTGCCAGCAGCAAAGTTTGGCAGGGGGCAGAAGATACGCAGTATTTT. It yields the protein CASSKVWQGAEDTQYF.

V is TRBV7-8 and J is TRBJ2-1; 9 bases are shared with TRBD2. The CDR3 length is 13 residues. V was clipped by 6 bases and J by 8 bases; unmatched bases: 5. Germline CDR1 reads SGHVS; CDR2 reads FQNEAQ. In nucleotides, the CDR3 is TGTGCCAGCAGAGGCGGGGGGGCCCATGAGCAGTTCTTC. Translation: CASRGGGAHEQFF.

This sequence joins TRBV6-5 and TRBJ2-2; either TRBD1 or TRBD2 may supply D (5 bases each). This CDR3 spans 13 amino acids. V lost 4 bases and J lost 8, with 11 bases in between. CDR1 and CDR2 from the germline V gene are MNHEY and SVGAGI. The CDR3 nucleotides are TGTGCCAGCAGTTGGGACCGATTAGGGGAGCTGTTTTTT. This gives the protein CASSWDRLGELFF.

V is TRBV11-2 and J is TRBJ2-5; 14 positions match TRBD2. Germline CDR1 SGHAT, CDR2 FQNNGV. Unmatched junction bases numbered 2, after V lost 6 bases and J lost 5 bases. The length of the CDR3 is 14 residues. CDR3 bases: TGTGCCAGCAGACGACTAGCGGGGGGGGAGACCCAGTACTTC. Translating gives CASRRLAGGETQYF.

The V call is TRBV7-3, the J call TRBJ2-2; a weak D match, TRBD1 (6 bases). There are 13 residues in the CDR3. The V gene lost 4 bases and the J gene lost 4 bases, with 7 bases spanning the gap. Germline assignment: CDR1 SGHTA and CDR2 FQGTGA. The CDR3 bases are TGTGCCAGCAGCTCAGGGGTCACCGGGGAGCTGTTTTTT. Encoded protein: CASSSGVTGELFF. The variable domain in full, with the rest retrieved from reference TRBV7-3 and TRBJ2-2, is GAGVSQTPSNKVTEKGKYVELRCDPISGHTALYWYRQSLGQGPEFLIYFQGTGAADDSGLPNDRFFAVRPEGSVSTLKIQRTERGDSAVYLCASSSGVTGELFFGEGSRLTVL.

The chain employs TRBV6-5 and TRBJ1-2; 8 nucleotides agree with TRBD1. There are 11 residues in the CDR3. The V gene end was trimmed by 6 bases and the J gene end by 8 bases; junction bases not matched to a gene: 2. Germline-derived CDR1 and CDR2 are MNHEY and SVGAGI. In DNA, the CDR3 is TGTGCCAGCAGCAGGGGGCAAGGCTACACCTTC. Its protein product is CASSRGQGYTF.

This chain uses TRBV5-1 with TRBJ2-1; D gene ambiguous. The germline CDR1 and CDR2 sequences are SGHRS and YFSETQ. Trimming cost V 0 bases and J 1 base, with 11 bases left between them. The CDR3 runs 16 residues. The CDR3 protein is CASSLVSAESYNEQFF. In DNA, the CDR3 is TGCGCCAGCAGCTTGGTTTCGGCGGAATCCTACAATGAGCAGTTCTTC.

The chain carries TRBV9 and TRBJ1-3; a weak D match, TRBD1 (5 bases). This CDR3 is 15 amino acids long. Germline-derived CDR1 and CDR2 are SGDLS and YYNGEE. V was clipped by 4 bases and J by 3 bases, with 14 bases between them. The chain's CDR3 is CASSTRGGDGNTIYF. For the CDR3, the DNA is TGTGCCAGCAGCACACGGGGAGGGGATGGAAACACCATATATTTT.

This chain joins TRBV7-8 and TRBJ1-4, with 7 bases aligning to TRBD1. Germline V gene data show CDR1 as SGHVS and CDR2 as FQNEAQ. This CDR3 has 14 residues. V trimming: 5 bases; J trimming: 4 bases; junction bases outside the gene matches: 4. The CDR3 DNA sequence: TGTGCCAGCAGCCCGGGACAGCGTAATGAAAAACTGTTTTTT. This sequence encodes CASSPGQRNEKLFF.

The V gene is TRBV7-9, the J gene TRBJ2-2, with TRBD1 matching 7 bases. Losses at the gene ends were 5 bases for V and 6 bases for J; bases not matched to a gene: 6. Germline loops: CDR1 SEHNR, CDR2 FQNEAQ (reference sequence). CDR3 length: 14 residues. Here the CDR3 reads CASSALGTAGELFF. The CDR3 nucleotides read TGTGCCAGCAGCGCCCTCGGGACAGCCGGGGAGCTGTTTTTT. The full variable domain, in which reference TRBV7-9 and TRBJ2-2 provide the parts outside the CDR3, is DTGVSQNPRHKITKRGQNVTFRCDPISEHNRLYWYRQTLGQGPEFLTYFQNEAQLEKSRLLSDRFSAERPKGSFSTLEIQRTEQGDSAMYLCASSALGTAGELFFGEGSRLTVL.

This chain uses TRBV11-1 with TRBJ2-7; 7 bases agree with TRBD1. Germline-derived CDR1 and CDR2 are SGHAT and FQDESV (reference sequence). The CDR3 is 13 residues long. V lost 5 bases, J lost 2 bases, and 3 bases stayed unmatched. CDR3 DNA sequence: TGTGCCAGCAGCCCAGGGACAGCCTACGAGCAGTACTTC. Its protein is CASSPGTAYEQYF.

The rearrangement links TRBV7-3 to TRBJ1-5; 8 nucleotides agree with TRBD1. CDR3 length: 13 amino acids. The germline V gene encodes CDR1 SGHTA and CDR2 FQGTGA. V was pared by 4 bases and J by 4 bases, with 0 bases of the junction left unmatched. The CDR3 here is CASSWDRNQPQHF. CDR3 DNA sequence: TGTGCCAGCAGCTGGGACAGGAATCAGCCCCAGCATTTT. The whole variable domain, filled in from reference TRBV7-3 and TRBJ1-5, reads GAGVSQTPSNKVTEKGKYVELRCDPISGHTALYWYRQSLGQGPEFLIYFQGTGAADDSGLPNDRFFAVRPEGSVSTLKIQRTERGDSAVYLCASSWDRNQPQHFGDGTRLSIL.

This chain links TRBV5-4 with TRBJ2-5; TRBD2 is a possible D gene (5 bases). This CDR3 is built from 17 residues. V was pared by 0 bases and J by 7 bases, with 22 bases between. CDR1 SGHNT and CDR2 YYREEE come from the germline V gene (reference sequence). The CDR3 region is CASSLASIGLAPATQYF. The CDR3 nucleotides read TGTGCCAGCAGCTTGGCATCGATCGGACTGGCCCCGGCGACCCAGTACTTC.

The chain employs TRBV19 and TRBJ1-6; 8 nucleotides match TRBD1. Germline V gene data show CDR1 as LNHDA and CDR2 as SQIVND (reference sequence). The CDR3 contains 16 residues. V shed 5 bases, J shed 3 bases, and the junction held 6 bases outside the gene matches. CDR3 residues: CASSDDRGVYNSPLHF. The CDR3 bases are TGTGCCAGTAGTGATGACAGGGGAGTCTATAATTCACCCCTCCACTTT.

The rearrangement uses TRBV6-1 and TRBJ1-5, with 11 bases identical to TRBD1. Trimming removed 5 bases from V and 7 bases from J; junction bases left unmatched: 7. This CDR3 contains 15 residues. CDR1 is MNHNS, CDR2 SASEGT, per germline. The chain's CDR3 is CASSTRTGGAQPQHF. CDR3 coding DNA: TGTGCCAGCAGTACTAGGACAGGGGGCGCCCAGCCCCAGCATTTT.

J is TRBJ2-3 and V is TRBV7-8; 8 nucleotides align to TRBD2. The CDR3 spans 16 residues. Germline V gives CDR1 SGHVS, CDR2 FQNEAQ. V shed 4 bases, J shed 8 bases, and the junction held 14 bases outside the gene matches. The CDR3 DNA reads TGTGCCAGCAGCTCTGACCCAGCGGGGGTCCCGCGTACGCAGTATTTT. Amino acids: CASSSDPAGVPRTQYF.

The rearrangement uses TRBV19 and TRBJ1-1; D is uncertain. Germline CDR1 is LNHDA and CDR2 is SQIVND (reference sequence). This CDR3 has 18 amino acids. The CDR3 reads CPSKREGDGEQGVTEAFF. In nucleotides, the CDR3 is TGTCCGAGCAAACGCGAGGGCGACGGAGAGCAAGGAGTGACTGAAGCTTTCTTT.

The genes are TRBV25-1 and TRBJ1-1; 7 bases match TRBD1. Germline lookup yields CDR1 MGHDK and CDR2 SYGVNS. The CDR3 extends over 15 amino acids. The V segment lost 1 base and the J segment 0 bases; nucleotides outside the gene matches: 2. CDR3 protein: CASSEFGTVNTEAFF. The DNA of the CDR3 is TGTGCCAGCAGTGAATTTGGGACAGTGAACACTGAAGCTTTCTTT.

The J gene is TRBJ2-1, the V gene TRBV5-1; a weak D match, TRBD2 (6 bases). This CDR3 region has 15 residues. Germline lookup yields CDR1 SGHRS and CDR2 YFSETQ. The ends were cut back, 3 bases at V and 0 bases at J, with 10 bases in the middle. This chain's CDR3 is CASSSATSSYNEQFF. The CDR3 DNA reads as TGCGCCAGCAGCTCCGCGACTAGCTCCTACAATGAGCAGTTCTTC.

The rearrangement links TRBV5-8 to TRBJ2-5; D is possibly TRBD1 (6 bases). The DNA matches TRBJ2-7 better at its end, which makes the J call doubtful. CDR1 is SGHTS and CDR2 is YDEGEE in the germline V gene. This CDR3 comprises 16 residues. The CDR3 DNA follows: TGTGCCAGCAGCCAGGGGTTCTGGACGGGCTCCTACGAGCAGTACTTC. Translation gives CASSQGFWTGSYEQYF.

The chain uses TRBV11-1 and TRBJ2-5; 11 nucleotides agree with TRBD2. The CDR3 runs 15 residues. Germline V gene lookup returns CDR1 SGHAT and CDR2 FQDESV (reference sequence). V dropped 3 bases and J dropped 5; count of bases not matched to a gene: 5. The DNA of the CDR3 is TGTGCCAGCAGCTTGTCTAGCGGGGGGAGTGAGACCCAGTACTTC. As protein: CASSLSSGGSETQYF.

The rearrangement uses TRBV19 and TRBJ1-6; 10 bases align to TRBD1. Trimming cost V 6 bases and J 10 bases; bases outside gene matches: 12. The length of the CDR3 is 16 residues. Germline V gives CDR1 LNHDA, CDR2 SQIVND (reference sequence). CDR3 nucleotides: TGTGCCAGTAGATTGAGCCGGGACAGGGGTCGGTCACCCCTCCACTTT. Amino acids: CASRLSRDRGRSPLHF. The full variable domain, in which reference TRBV19 and TRBJ1-6 provide the parts outside the CDR3, is DGGITQSPKYLFRKEGQNVTLSCEQNLNHDAMYWYRQDPGQGLRLIYYSQIVNDFQKGDIAEGYSVSREKKESFPLTVTSAQKNPTAFYLCASRLSRDRGRSPLHFGNGTRLTVT.

The chain is built from TRBV6-5 and TRBJ2-7; D gene ambiguous. There are 11 residues in the CDR3. V lost 2 bases and J lost 7, with 6 bases in between. CDR1 and CDR2 from the germline V gene are MNHEY and SVGAGI. The CDR3 coding sequence is TGTGCCAGCAGTTACCTGGGGGAGCAGTACTTC. This encodes CASSYLGEQYF.

CDR3 region: CASSLGRGGEAFF. Here the CDR3 DNA reads TGTGCCAGCAGCTTAGGTAGGGGGGGTGAAGCTTTCTTT. J is TRBJ1-1 and V is TRBV7-2; maybe TRBD1 (6 bases). The CDR3 spans 13 residues. The germline CDR1 and CDR2 sequences are SGHTA and FQGNSA. V dropped 1 base and J dropped 7 bases, with 10 bases sitting between them.

The V call is TRBV2, the J call TRBJ2-3; 12 bases map to TRBD2. The CDR3 is 16 residues long. The germline gives CDR1 SNHLY, CDR2 FYNNEI. The V and J ends lost 3 bases and 6 bases, in that order; junction bases with no gene match: 7. CDR3 residues: CASSDRLAGAFDTQYF. The CDR3 DNA sequence: TGTGCCAGCAGTGACCGACTAGCGGGGGCGTTTGATACGCAGTATTTT.